The sequence of this T cell receptor (beta chain) was determined in a study of blood T cell repertoires in COVID-19. Study overall: Both acute and convalescent COVID-19 samples were obtained from the United States, Italy and Spain. Sources were T cells, B-cell-depleted T cells, or PBMCs; the material itself was cDNA or gDNA.

Authors' data handling: The authors estimated nucleated cell counts from reference gene primer amplification. Generated by immunoSEQ multiplex PCR, the TCRdb table keeps only in-frame clones and is missing some. V and J calls plus clone size are reproduced from that table; the DNA served to infer D and trimming. The data show over 100,000 clones, under 90% seen once. Germline assignment: CDR1 SGHDN and CDR2 FVKESK. There are 12 residues in the CDR3. V was cut by 4 bases and J by 6 bases, with 10 bases left in between. As to this clone: Other DNA sequences from this sample encode an identical CDR3 as well.

The sequencing input was peripheral blood. This chain links TRBV14 with TRBJ2-7; D is unclear. The source of this sequence is a woman in her sixties with active or convalescent COVID-19. The chain's CDR3 is CASSRAGGEQYF. For the CDR3, the DNA is TGTGCCAGCAGCCGTGCCGGTGGCGAGCAGTACTTC. Full variable domain (outside the CDR3, taken from reference TRBV14 and TRBJ2-7): EAGVTQFPSHSVIEKGQTVTLRCDPISGHDNLYWYRRVMGKEIKFLLHFVKESKQDESGMPNNRFLAERTGGTYSTLKVQPAELEDSGVYFCASSRAGGEQYFGPGTRLTVT.